What follows is one TCR beta chain and its context. Its antigen is undetermined. Cell sorting via CD45RO/CCR7/CD25/CD127/CD95/CD27 was performed to obtain CD4+ naive, central memory, regulatory and stem cell-like memory cells. Investigators reverse transcribed all isolated RNA, so they sequenced expressed TCRB transcripts. Some clones are missing from TCRdb's copy, which holds only in-frame ones; the method was immunoSEQ multiplex PCR. The sample has some 240,000 clones; approximately 16% are singletons. The sample comes from a study of beta chain features in type 1 diabetes. Overall study results and limits: Within each of all four CD4+ subsets, Type 1 diabetes patients had TCRB CDR3s that were moderately but significantly shorter. In type 1 diabetes patients, VDJ junctions had fewer insertions; deletions at these junctions were more frequent.

This CDR3 comprises 15 residues. The V gene lost 0 bases and the J gene lost 6 bases, with 11 bases spanning the gap. Germline V gives CDR1 LGHNA, CDR2 YSLEER. The rearrangement uses TRBV4-3 and TRBJ2-2; possible D gene TRBD1, 5 bases. The clonotype originates from a man aged 30 to 45 with type 1 diabetes. The source material was naive CD4+ T cells from blood. The CDR3 region has the DNA TGCGCCAGCAGCCAAGATCGGTCAGGGCCCGGGGAGCTGTTTTTT. As protein: CASSQDRSGPGELFF.